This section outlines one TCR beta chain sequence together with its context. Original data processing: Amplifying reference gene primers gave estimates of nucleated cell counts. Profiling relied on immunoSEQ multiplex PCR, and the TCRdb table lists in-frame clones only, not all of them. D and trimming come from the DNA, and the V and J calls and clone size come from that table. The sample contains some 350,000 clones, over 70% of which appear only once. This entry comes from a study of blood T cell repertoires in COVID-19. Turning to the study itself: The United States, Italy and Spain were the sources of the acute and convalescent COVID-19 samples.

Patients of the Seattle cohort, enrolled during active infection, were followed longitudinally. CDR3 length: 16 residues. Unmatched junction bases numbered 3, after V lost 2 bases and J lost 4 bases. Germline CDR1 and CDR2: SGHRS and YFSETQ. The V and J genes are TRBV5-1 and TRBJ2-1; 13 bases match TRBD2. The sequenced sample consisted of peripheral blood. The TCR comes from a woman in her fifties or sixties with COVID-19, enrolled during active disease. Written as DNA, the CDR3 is TGCGCCAGCAGCTTCGGGACTAGCGGGGTGTACAATGAGCAGTTCTTC. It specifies CASSFGTSGVYNEQFF. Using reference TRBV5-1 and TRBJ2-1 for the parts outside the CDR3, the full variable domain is KAGVTQTPRYLIKTRGQQVTLSCSPISGHRSVSWYQQTPGQGLQFLFEYFSETQRNKGNFPGRFSGRQFSNSRSEMNVSTLELGDSALYLCASSFGTSGVYNEQFFGPGTRLTVL.